The 26 T cell receptor beta chains given below trace back to one sample, sequenced in a study of blood T cell repertoires in COVID-19. Clones were sequenced by immunoSEQ multiplex PCR, and TCRdb holds only the in-frame ones, with some missing. The sample carries roughly 200,000 clones, approximately 91% recorded once. Sample: peripheral blood. These receptors originate from a man younger than 35 with active or convalescent COVID-19.

CDR3 in amino acids: CASGRSNNQPQHF. DNA for the CDR3: TGCGCCAGCGGCAGGTCGAACAATCAGCCCCAGCATTTT. This chain uses TRBV10-2 with TRBJ1-5; D call uncertain. V was trimmed by 8 bases and J by 3 bases, leaving 11 bases between them. Germline-derived CDR1 and CDR2 are WSHSY and SAAADI. This CDR3 is built from 13 residues.

The V and J genes are TRBV6-5 and TRBJ2-3; D remains unclear. This CDR3 is 11 amino acids long. The V end was cut by 6 bases, the J end by 3 bases, with 4 bases between. CDR1 and CDR2 (germline): MNHEY, SVGAGI. The CDR3 loop reads CASRRTDTQYF. In DNA form, the CDR3 reads TGTGCCAGCAGGCGAACAGATACGCAGTATTTT.

The rearrangement links TRBV30 to TRBJ2-5; D possibly corresponds to TRBD1 (6 bases). Trimming cost V 3 bases and J 1 base, with 9 bases left between them. There are 13 residues in the CDR3. Germline V CDR1 and CDR2: GTSNPN, SVGIG (reference sequence). CDR3 region: CAWRGGAQETQYF. Here the CDR3 DNA reads TGTGCCTGGAGAGGGGGAGCCCAAGAGACCCAGTACTTC.

The V gene is TRBV19, the J gene TRBJ1-5; 10 bases match TRBD1. Looked up from germline, CDR1 is LNHDA and CDR2 is SQIVND (reference sequence). The CDR3 spans 15 residues. V dropped 7 bases and J dropped 6; count of bases not matched to a gene: 9. Written as DNA, the CDR3 is TGTGCCAGTACCACGACAGGGGGCGCAGGTCAGCCCCAGCATTTT. Protein: CASTTTGGAGQPQHF.

V and J are TRBV19 and TRBJ1-5; weak D call: TRBD1 (5 bases). Germline loops: CDR1 LNHDA, CDR2 SQIVND (reference sequence). The CDR3 consists of 14 residues. V was shortened by 2 bases and J by 6 bases, with 11 bases between the two germline ends. CDR3 loop: CASSISGGVQPQHF. The DNA of the CDR3 is TGTGCCAGTAGTATATCGGGGGGAGTTCAGCCCCAGCATTTT.

The V gene is TRBV29-1, the J gene TRBJ2-3; 8 bases align to TRBD1. CDR1 and CDR2 from the germline V gene are SQVTM and ANQGSEA. V lost 8 bases, J lost 2 bases, and 3 bases stayed unmatched. The CDR3 sequence is 12 residues long. The CDR3 reads CSTTGDTDTQYF. The DNA for the CDR3 is TGCAGCACGACAGGGGACACAGATACGCAGTATTTT.

This clone was seen just once. The gene calls are TRBV19 and TRBJ2-2; 8 bases are a match to TRBD2. Trimming removed 1 base from V and 5 bases from J; junction bases left unmatched: 0. Per germline, CDR1 LNHDA and CDR2 SQIVND (reference sequence). The CDR3 has 14 amino acids. CDR3 in amino acids: CASSIAGGTGELFF. CDR3 coding DNA: TGTGCCAGTAGTATAGCGGGAGGGACCGGGGAGCTGTTTTTT.

The J gene is TRBJ2-3, the V gene TRBV7-9; 8 nucleotides align to TRBD1. The germline V gene encodes CDR1 SEHNR and CDR2 FQNEAQ (reference sequence). Trimming cost V 6 bases and J 1 base; bases outside gene matches: 9. The CDR3 runs 16 residues. CDR3 sequence: CASRSAGGAGTDTQYF. CDR3 sequence (DNA): TGTGCCAGCAGATCAGCAGGGGGCGCGGGCACAGATACGCAGTATTTT.

This chain connects TRBV28 to TRBJ2-1; 12 nucleotides line up with TRBD2. The CDR3 spans 16 residues. Germline V gene lookup returns CDR1 MDHEN and CDR2 SYDVKM. J was trimmed by 4 bases and V by 4 bases; bases with no gene match: 5. CDR3 DNA: TGTGCCAGCAGTTCGTCTCTAGCGGGAGGGTACAATGAGCAGTTCTTC. Encoded protein: CASSSSLAGGYNEQFF.

The genes are TRBV10-3 and TRBJ2-3; 11 bases align to TRBD1. J lost 6 bases, V lost 6 bases, and 8 bases had no gene match. Germline CDR1 reads ENHRY; CDR2 reads SYGVKD. There are 15 residues in the CDR3. The CDR3 loop is CAISKTGTGGDTQYF. The DNA for the CDR3 is TGTGCCATCAGCAAGACCGGGACAGGGGGGGATACGCAGTATTTT.

The J gene is TRBJ2-7, the V gene TRBV5-1; TRBD1 agrees at 7 bases. The CDR3 extends over 15 amino acids. V lost 4 bases to trimming and J lost 3 bases; unmatched junction nucleotides: 10. The germline gives CDR1 SGHRS, CDR2 YFSETQ. The CDR3 nucleotides are TGCGCCAGCAGCATAAGACAGGGTCGCCGCTACGAGCAGTACTTC. Residues: CASSIRQGRRYEQYF.

The chain employs TRBV7-8 and TRBJ1-5, with 8 bases that match TRBD1. Germline values: CDR1 SGHVS, CDR2 FQNEAQ. The CDR3 has 17 amino acids. J lost 0 bases, V lost 0 bases, and 4 bases had no gene match. The CDR3 reads CASSLAGTGYSNQPQHF. In nucleotides, the CDR3 is TGTGCCAGCAGCTTAGCTGGGACAGGATATAGCAATCAGCCCCAGCATTTT.

As for this clone: Other DNA sequences from this sample encode an identical CDR3 as well. The J gene is TRBJ2-3, the V gene TRBV12-3 or TRBV12-4, with D hard to call. V was trimmed by 3 bases and J by 2 bases, leaving 3 bases between them. The CDR3 runs to 12 residues. CDR3 amino acids: CASSFLTDTQYF. The CDR3 coding sequence is TGTGCCAGCAGTTTTCTCACAGATACGCAGTATTTT.

The CDR3 DNA sequence: TGTGCCTGGAGTGTACAGGGGCCTAACACCGGGGAGCTGTTTTTT. This encodes CAWSVQGPNTGELFF. The gene calls are TRBV30 and TRBJ2-2; 7 bases map to TRBD1. This CDR3 has 15 residues. Germline CDR1 reads GTSNPN; CDR2 reads SVGIG (reference sequence). J lost 2 bases, V lost 0 bases, and 3 bases had no gene match.

The chain has TRBV25-1 and TRBJ1-1; D is uncertain. Trimming cost V 6 bases and J 1 base, with 9 bases left between them. Germline V CDR1 and CDR2: MGHDK, SYGVNS. The CDR3 sequence is 13 residues long. The CDR3 DNA reads TGTGCCAGCAGCGCCGCCGGGAACACTGAAGCTTTCTTT. This encodes CASSAAGNTEAFF.

The CDR3 sequence: CASSSQGGYEQYF. In nucleotides, the CDR3 is TGTGCCAGCAGTTCCCAGGGTGGTTACGAGCAGTACTTC. The chain links TRBV25-1 to TRBJ2-7; the D gene is possibly TRBD1 (5 bases). CDR3 length equals 13 residues. The germline V gene encodes CDR1 MGHDK and CDR2 SYGVNS. Trimming pared 5 bases from V and 4 bases from J, leaving 12 bases between.

The V call is TRBV7-6, the J call TRBJ1-2; D remains ambiguous. Germline values: CDR1 SGHVS, CDR2 FNYEAQ. This CDR3 has 15 amino acids. V was clipped by 1 base and J by 2 bases, with 11 bases between them. CDR3 residues: CASSLESRPNYGYTF. The CDR3 nucleotides read TGTGCCAGCAGCTTAGAGTCCAGGCCAAACTATGGCTACACCTTC.

This rearrangement joins TRBV12-3 or TRBV12-4 to TRBJ2-7, with D perhaps matching TRBD1 (6 bases). Trimming shortened V by 9 bases and J by 0 bases, and 12 bases separated the two germline ends. The CDR3 loop spans 13 amino acids. CDR3 in DNA: TGTGCCAGTAGACAGGCCTCCTCCTACGAGCAGTACTTC. Amino acids: CASRQASSYEQYF.

The chain employs TRBV5-4 and TRBJ1-1; tentative D call: TRBD1 (5 bases). This CDR3 region has 16 residues. Trimming took 6 bases from V and 3 from J, leaving 21 bases between them. Germline lookup yields CDR1 SGHNT and CDR2 YYREEE (reference sequence). The CDR3 loop reads CASTLGPGVRDTEAFF. As DNA, the CDR3 is TGTGCCAGCACCCTGGGTCCGGGGGTACGGGACACTGAAGCTTTCTTT.

The V and J genes are TRBV30 and TRBJ1-6, with TRBD1 matching over 7 bases. V was clipped by 3 bases and J by 6 bases; unmatched bases: 11. Germline values: CDR1 GTSNPN, CDR2 SVGIG (reference sequence). The CDR3 sequence is 16 residues long. This CDR3 is CAWSGDGTVLNSPLHF. As DNA, the CDR3 is TGTGCCTGGAGCGGAGACGGGACAGTCCTTAATTCACCCCTCCACTTT.

The V and J genes are TRBV7-2 and TRBJ2-5; TRBD2 aligns across 10 bases. In germline, CDR1 is SGHTA, CDR2 FQGNSA. The CDR3 loop spans 15 amino acids. The V segment lost 1 base and the J segment 3 bases; nucleotides outside the gene matches: 2. The CDR3 here is CASSLVLAGEETQYF. The DNA of the CDR3 is TGTGCCAGCAGCTTAGTCCTAGCGGGGGAAGAGACCCAGTACTTC.

J is TRBJ1-3 and V is TRBV5-4; TRBD1 is a possible D gene (5 bases). Trimming pared 0 bases from V and 0 bases from J, leaving 10 bases between. This CDR3 contains 16 residues. Germline V gene data show CDR1 as SGHNT and CDR2 as YYREEE (reference sequence). The CDR3 reads CASSLDRSYSGNTIYF. In nucleotides, the CDR3 is TGTGCCAGCAGCTTGGACAGGTCGTACTCTGGAAACACCATATATTTT.

The chain recombines TRBV6-6 with TRBJ2-7; tentatively, D is TRBD2 (7 bases). This CDR3 contains 16 residues. Germline loops: CDR1 MNHNY, CDR2 SVGAGI (reference sequence). Trimming stripped 5 bases from V and 7 bases from J, with 24 bases between. The CDR3 DNA reads TGTGCCAGCAGTCCAGCCCTTCCTAGCGGAGGGGGGGAGCAGTACTTC. It yields the protein CASSPALPSGGGEQYF.

The chain combines TRBV7-9 with TRBJ1-6, with a tentative D call TRBD1 (6 bases). Between the trimmed V and J ends, which lost 5 bases and 8 bases, there was a span of 16 bases. This CDR3 spans 15 amino acids. Per germline, CDR1 SEHNR and CDR2 FQNEAQ (reference sequence). The CDR3 region is CASSLEGGTHSPLHF. In nucleotides, the CDR3 is TGTGCCAGCAGCCTAGAAGGGGGTACCCATTCACCCCTCCACTTT.

In this sample, this clone turned up once. DNA of the CDR3: TGTGCCAGTAGTCCCAACTCAGGGAGGGAGTATGGCTACACCTTC. Its translation: CASSPNSGREYGYTF. V usage is TRBV19 and J usage is TRBJ1-2; D is possibly TRBD1 (5 bases). Germline lookup yields CDR1 LNHDA and CDR2 SQIVND (reference sequence). Trimming pared 5 bases from V and 5 bases from J, leaving 18 bases between. CDR3 size: 15 residues.

The chain has TRBV30 and TRBJ1-5; D may be TRBD1 (5 bases). From germline, CDR1 is GTSNPN and CDR2 SVGIG (reference sequence). The V and J ends lost 2 bases and 6 bases respectively, with 14 bases between them. CDR3 length: 14 residues. CDR3 loop: CAWSNSGGSQPQHF. DNA of the CDR3: TGTGCCTGGAGTAATTCGGGGGGAAGTCAGCCCCAGCATTTT.